These 30 T cell receptor beta chains came from one sample sequenced in a study of tumor-infiltrating lymphocytes in primary liver carcinoma (dated by TCRdb to about 2017). TCRdb shows the sequencer as Illumina HiSeq 2500. Starting from about 500 ng total RNA, TCRbeta-specific cDNA was produced by reverse transcription with a constant-region primer and ProtoScript II reverse transcriptase. The TCRbeta libraries were prepared through three rounds of nested multiplex PCR following a slightly modified ARM-PCR procedure. Multiplex TRBV1-TRBV30 forward primers and a Cbeta reverse primer were used in the first two PCR rounds, each of which was run for around 10 cycles. TCRdb ran its own pipeline on the public reads, namely fastp trimming at Q25 and MiXCR clone calling, and kept in-frame beta chains. Every entry covers one CDR3 protein and lists the most common genes and DNA from its rows. This sample lists about 37,000 distinct CDR3 sequences; 75% were detected once. Around 38% of the sample rests with the top ten.

Without any cell sorting, total RNA and DNA were co-extracted from 20-30 mg of bulk tissue using the AllPrep DNA/RNA mini kit. The specimen sequenced was tumor-adjacent normal liver tissue. The receptor source for this set is a man in his forties or fifties with primary liver carcinoma and hepatitis B virus infection.

In this sample, this clonotype turned up a few times. The chain links TRBV29-1 to TRBJ2-3; D may be TRBD1 or TRBD2 (6 bases each). The CDR3 totals 13 residues. With 6 bases removed from V and 6 bases from J, the gap between germline ends came to 16 bases. From germline, CDR1 is SQVTM and CDR2 ANQGSEA. In DNA form, the CDR3 reads TGCAGCGTACGGGGGACATCGGGGGATACGCAGTATTTT. It is translated as CSVRGTSGDTQYF.

In regard to this clonotype: The junction shows a germline mismatch at one end, possibly a read error. V and J are TRBV6-5 and TRBJ2-7; TRBD2 matches 7 bases. The CDR3 spans 13 residues. In germline, CDR1 is MNHEY, CDR2 SVGAGI. The CDR3 bases are TGTGCCAGCATCGGACTAGTTCGGGGCGAGCACTACTTC. Amino acids: CASIGLVRGEHYF.

The sample holds one count of this clonotype. No conserved phenylalanine or tryptophan is present at the end of the CDR3, so a read error is the likely explanation. It is unclear where the CDR3 begins or ends on the DNA, so no DNA is shown, and the CDR3 is as TCRdb lists it. The chain is built from TRBV11-2 and TRBJ2-7. Per the germline V gene, CDR1 is SGHAT and CDR2 is FQNNGV. Counting both end residues, the CDR3 totals 14 amino acids. CDR3 protein: CASSSNRNSYGQYS.

Comments on this clonotype: A read error may account for a junction end that differs from germline. The chain links TRBV6-1 to TRBJ2-2; D is tentatively TRBD1 or TRBD2 (5 bases each). The CDR3 is 16 residues long. CDR1 is MNHNS and CDR2 is SASEGT in the germline V gene. The CDR3 spells CASSKTLQVNIGELFF. The CDR3 bases are TGTGCCAGCAGTAAAACACTACAGGTGAACATCGGGGAGCTCTTTTTT.

This clonotype was seen repeatedly, ten times or more. The genes are TRBV6-2 or TRBV6-3 and TRBJ2-2; TRBD1 agrees at 7 bases. Germline-derived CDR1 and CDR2 are MNHEY and SVGEGT. This CDR3 comprises 16 residues. V was pared by 3 bases and J by 3 bases, with 7 bases of the junction left unmatched. For the CDR3, the DNA is TGTGCCAGCAGTTATGAGCAGGGGGTACACACCGGGGAGCTGTTTTTT. It yields the protein CASSYEQGVHTGELFF.

This clonotype has just one count. A read error may produce the germline difference seen at one junction end. V gene TRBV6-1 combines with J gene TRBJ2-7; either TRBD1 or TRBD2 may supply D (6 bases each). This CDR3 comprises 14 residues. Per the germline V gene, CDR1 is MNHNS and CDR2 is SASEGT. The CDR3 sequence is CSSNAGQGQYEQYF. CDR3 DNA: TGTTCCAGCAATGCGGGACAAGGCCAATACGAGCAGTACTTC.

The chain employs TRBV6-5 and TRBJ2-5; a weak D match, TRBD2 (6 bases). This CDR3 has 17 residues. V was shortened by 0 bases and J by 1 base, with 15 bases between the two germline ends. CDR1 and CDR2 from the germline V gene are MNHEY and SVGAGI. The CDR3 region is CASSYSSSGWSQETQYF. CDR3 coding DNA: TGTGCCAGCAGTTACTCGAGTAGCGGCTGGTCCCAAGAGACCCAGTACTTC.

The CDR3 DNA is TGTGCCAGCAATTTCAGACGGTACGAGCAGTACTTC. It yields the protein CASNFRRYEQYF. The chain joins TRBV28 to TRBJ2-7; D gene unclear. Trimming removed 7 bases from V and 4 bases from J, with 11 bases in between. CDR1 and CDR2 from the germline V gene are MDHEN and SYDVKM. The length of the CDR3 is 12 residues.

On this clonotype: Its ends do not fully match the called genes, so a read error is possible. The CDR3: CVSSFPPGGRADGELFF. The CDR3 DNA follows: TGTGTCAGCAGCTTCCCTCCTGGCGGGAGGGCCGACGGGGAGCTGTTTTTT. The gene calls are TRBV7-3 and TRBJ2-2, with 9 bases aligning to TRBD2. The CDR3 loop spans 17 amino acids. Germline CDR1 and CDR2: SGHTA and FQGTGA.

This chain links TRBV14 with TRBJ2-7; perhaps TRBD1 as D (5 bases). The CDR3 sequence is 14 residues long. The V end was cut by 6 bases, the J end by 0 bases, with 12 bases between. Germline-derived CDR1 and CDR2 are SGHDN and FVKESK. This chain's CDR3 is CASSRQNGSYEQYF. The CDR3 region has the DNA TGTGCCAGCAGTCGACAGAATGGCTCCTACGAGCAGTACTTC. Together with reference TRBV14 and TRBJ2-7, the CDR3 gives the full variable domain: EAGVTQFPSHSVIEKGQTVTLRCDPISGHDNLYWYRRVMGKEIKFLLHFVKESKQDESGMPNNRFLAERTGGTYSTLKVQPAELEDSGVYFCASSRQNGSYEQYFGPGTRLTVT.

Concerning this clonotype itself: Germline is not matched at one junction end, which may reflect a read error. The chain couples TRBV6-1 to TRBJ2-7; D is uncertain. Germline values: CDR1 MNHNS, CDR2 SASEGT. CDR3 size: 15 residues. CDR3 amino acids: CTSSVNIYLSYEQYF. CDR3 nucleotides: TGTACCAGCAGTGTAAACATCTACCTCTCCTACGAGCAGTACTTC.

The gene calls are TRBV5-1 and TRBJ1-1; 10 bases line up with TRBD1. CDR3 length: 15 amino acids. Germline V gives CDR1 SGHRS, CDR2 YFSETQ. V was clipped by 5 bases and J by 14 bases; unmatched bases: 18. CDR3 in amino acids: CASSFHGTGDTDAFF. The CDR3 region has the DNA TGCGCCAGCAGTTTTCACGGGACAGGGGACACTGATGCCTTCTTT. Variable domain in full (rest from reference TRBV5-1 and TRBJ1-1): KAGVTQTPRYLIKTRGQQVTLSCSPISGHRSVSWYQQTPGQGLQFLFEYFSETQRNKGNFPGRFSGRQFSNSRSEMNVSTLELGDSALYLCASSFHGTGDTDAFFGQGTRLTVV.

Comment on this clonotype: The junction and the germline gene differ at one end; a read error may be behind it. The chain is built from TRBV6-2 or TRBV6-3 and TRBJ2-7, with TRBD2 identical over 7 bases. The CDR3 totals 19 residues. The germline CDR1 and CDR2 sequences are MNHEY and SVGEGT. The CDR3, as DNA: TGCGCCAGCAGTTACAGCCTAGAGGGAGGGCCCCTCCCCTCCTACGACCAGTACTTC. Translated, it gives CASSYSLEGGPLPSYDQYF.

With respect to this clonotype: No conserved phenylalanine or tryptophan is present at the end of the CDR3, so a read error is the likely explanation. The rearrangement joins TRBV11-2 to TRBJ2-4; D is possibly TRBD2 (6 bases). Trimming cost V 4 bases and J 7 bases, with 14 bases left between them. There are 14 residues in the CDR3. Germline loops: CDR1 SGHAT, CDR2 FQNNGV. The DNA for the CDR3 is TGTGCCAGCAGCTCCGGGAGAAGGGATAACATTCAGTACATC. It is translated as CASSSGRRDNIQYI.

As regards this clonotype: The final CDR3 position lacks the conserved phenylalanine or tryptophan, pointing to a likely read error. CDR3 DNA: TGTGACAGCAGCTCAACCAAGAGCGGGGGTTACAATGAGCAGTTCTCC. This codes for CDSSSTKSGGYNEQFS. The chain carries TRBV11-2 and TRBJ2-1; 8 nucleotides line up with TRBD2. CDR3 size: 16 residues. Germline loops: CDR1 SGHAT, CDR2 FQNNGV.

Note on this clonotype: Lacking the conserved final phenylalanine or tryptophan, this CDR3 likely reflects a read error. The DNA is omitted, as the CDR3 cannot be located on it reliably, and the CDR3 follows TCRdb's listing. The chain recombines TRBV5-5 with TRBJ2-2; the listed D gene, TRBD1, was not tested against the DNA. The V gene's germline CDR1 is SGHKS and CDR2 YYEKEE (reference sequence). 16 amino acids form the CDR3, both terminal residues included. The CDR3: CASSWRGGGRSGELFY.

Comments on this clonotype: Since a much larger clone is just one base distant, this may be a read error. The chain uses TRBV5-1 and TRBJ2-7; D is possibly TRBD1 (7 bases). V gave up 2 bases and J gave up 4 bases, with 19 bases separating them. From germline, CDR1 is SGHRS and CDR2 YFSETQ. The CDR3 is 16 residues long. For the CDR3, the DNA is TGCGCCAGCAGCTTATTAACAGGGGACTCGGGGTACGAGCAGTACTTC. Residues: CASSLLTGDSGYEQYF. The variable domain in full, with the rest retrieved from reference TRBV5-1 and TRBJ2-7, is KAGVTQTPRYLIKTRGQQVTLSCSPISGHRSVSWYQQTPGQGLQFLFEYFSETQRNKGNFPGRFSGRQFSNSRSEMNVSTLELGDSALYLCASSLLTGDSGYEQYFGPGTRLTVT.

This clonotype was seen only a few times. The rearrangement joins TRBV5-5 to TRBJ2-2, with TRBD2 as a possible D gene (6 bases). The germline CDR1 and CDR2 sequences are SGHKS and YYEKEE (reference sequence). CDR3 length: 14 residues. V was clipped by 0 bases and J by 9 bases, with 12 bases between them. CDR3 amino acids: CASSLGGGARELFF. DNA of the CDR3: TGTGCCAGCAGCTTGGGCGGAGGGGCCAGGGAGCTGTTTTTT.

Worth noting for this clonotype: One end of the junction is discordant with germline, which a read error may explain. This CDR3 is CARSLGPGGAYGYTF. The CDR3 region has the DNA TGTGCCCGCAGCTTGGGCCCAGGGGGCGCCTATGGCTACACCTTC. The gene calls are TRBV7-9 and TRBJ1-2, with 8 positions matching TRBD1. Looked up from germline, CDR1 is SEHNR and CDR2 is FQNEAQ (reference sequence). This CDR3 comprises 15 residues.

V usage is TRBV6-2 or TRBV6-3 and J usage is TRBJ2-1; D is possibly TRBD2 (6 bases). Trimming took off 6 bases at V and 16 bases at J, with 34 bases between the two ends. CDR3 size: 17 residues. Germline V gene lookup returns CDR1 MNHEY and CDR2 SVGEGT. The CDR3 DNA reads TGTGCCAGCAGGGCAGGTCTCACGGGAGAAGGGTACAATGTGCAATTCTTC. It yields the protein CASRAGLTGEGYNVQFF.

This clonotype was observed a handful of times. A read error may account for a junction end that differs from germline. The chain couples TRBV7-3 to TRBJ2-1; 12 nucleotides match TRBD2. The germline V gene has CDR1 SGHTA and CDR2 FQGTGA. This CDR3 has 20 amino acids. This CDR3 is CDSSSTSGLAGGPGHNEQFF. CDR3 in DNA: TGTGACAGCAGCTCAACTAGCGGTCTAGCGGGAGGGCCGGGCCACAATGAGCAGTTCTTC.

To note about this clonotype: It may be a read error: a sequence one base away is much more abundant. V and J are TRBV5-1 and TRBJ1-1; D remains ambiguous. The CDR3 is 16 residues long. CDR1 SGHRS and CDR2 YFSETQ come from the germline V gene. The DNA of the CDR3 is TGCGCCAGCGCGCGTGTGCTCGCGCTCATGAACACTGAAGCTCTCTTT. It specifies CASARVLALMNTEALF.

In the case of this clonotype: At one of its ends the junction is not consistent with the germline gene, which may arise from a read error. The chain uses TRBV11-1 and TRBJ2-1, with 9 bases lining up with TRBD2. Per germline, CDR1 SGHAT and CDR2 FQDESV (reference sequence). The CDR3 consists of 20 residues. CDR3 sequence (DNA): TGTGTCAGCAGCATAGGAAAGACTAGCGGTGTCTCACGGTTCGGCAATGAGCAGTTCTTC. Protein: CVSSIGKTSGVSRFGNEQFF.

This clonotype was seen many times. This chain links TRBV30 with TRBJ2-2; 7 bases agree with TRBD1. The CDR3 is made up of 14 amino acids. Germline values: CDR1 GTSNPN, CDR2 SVGIG (reference sequence). The V segment lost 1 base and the J segment 5 bases; nucleotides outside the gene matches: 4. DNA for the CDR3: TGTGCCTGGAGTGCGGGGACAGCTACCGGGGAGCTGTTTTTT. As protein: CAWSAGTATGELFF.

The table lists this clonotype with a count of one. This chain joins TRBV4-1 and TRBJ2-3; D may match TRBD1 or TRBD2 (5 bases each). The CDR3 is made up of 16 amino acids. Looked up from germline, CDR1 is MGHRA and CDR2 is YSYEKL. Between the trimmed V and J ends, which lost 6 bases and 5 bases, there was a span of 21 bases. The CDR3, as DNA: TGCGCCAGCAGTCAGGACCGGGGCAGAGTTGGAGATACGCAGTATTTT. Translating gives CASSQDRGRVGDTQYF.

The chain joins TRBV5-5 to TRBJ2-1; D gene unclear. The V end was cut by 6 bases, the J end by 8 bases, with 15 bases between. This CDR3 spans 13 amino acids. Germline loops: CDR1 SGHKS, CDR2 YYEKEE (reference sequence). The CDR3 loop reads CASNYRTGDEQFF. The CDR3, as DNA: TGTGCCAGCAACTACCGAACGGGCGATGAGCAGTTCTTC.

This clonotype was recorded a few times. A much larger clone differs from this one at a single base, so this may be a read error. Because the CDR3 is missing its conserved closing phenylalanine or tryptophan, this is likely a read error. The DNA is left out, because the CDR3 cannot be placed on it with certainty; the CDR3 is given as TCRdb lists it. This chain joins TRBV6-1 and TRBJ1-4. Germline V gives CDR1 MNHNS, CDR2 SASEGT. Inclusive of both ends, the CDR3 amounts to 14 amino acids. The CDR3 here is CASSIMDTNEKPFS.

For this clonotype: The CDR3 ends on some other residue instead of the conserved phenylalanine or tryptophan, so this is likely a read error. The limits of the CDR3 on the DNA are not certain, so only TCRdb's listed CDR3 is given. J is TRBJ1-6 and V is TRBV6-5; the listed D gene, TRBD1, was not tested against the DNA. The CDR3 has 14 residues if both end residues are counted. Looked up from germline, CDR1 is MNHEY and CDR2 is SVGAGI. CDR3 amino acids: CASSREDTNSPPHL.

Points on this clonotype: The junction and the germline gene differ at one end; a read error may be behind it. This chain joins TRBV4-1 and TRBJ1-5, with D perhaps matching TRBD1 (6 bases). Germline CDR1 MGHRA, CDR2 YSYEKL. This CDR3 spans 15 amino acids. The CDR3: CASNPIGGSNQPQHF. Here the CDR3 DNA reads TGCGCCAGCAATCCCATAGGGGGGAGCAATCAGCCCCAACATTTT.

As regards this clonotype: A read error may account for a junction end that differs from germline. The chain joins TRBV6-5 to TRBJ1-1, with TRBD1 as a possible D gene (6 bases). The germline V gene has CDR1 MNHEY and CDR2 SVGAGI. The CDR3 is 15 amino acids. CDR3 sequence (DNA): TGTGCCAGCAGATACTCACCAACAGGGAATACTGAAGCTTTCTTT. The encoded protein is CASRYSPTGNTEAFF.